The text below deals with one T cell receptor (beta chain). The sample belongs to a study of T cells after yellow fever vaccination. TCRdb recomputed calls from the 5' RACE reads with MiXCR, one row per CDR3 protein. The data show approximately 550,000 distinct CDR3 sequences, roughly 21% seen once. V lost 4 bases and J lost 5; bases outside the gene matches: 12. The germline V gene encodes CDR1 SGHDT and CDR2 YYEEEE. The CDR3 loop spans 17 amino acids. The chain carries TRBV5-6 and TRBJ2-1; 10 nucleotides align to TRBD2. The sequencing used PBMCs, collected 15 days after the yellow fever booster vaccination. This receptor was obtained from a man aged 25 to 40 who received the YFV17D yellow fever vaccine. The CDR3 DNA reads as TGTGCCAGCAGCCCCAGCCGGGTTAGCGGGAGGCACAATGAGCAGTTCTTC. Its protein product is CASSPSRVSGRHNEQFF.